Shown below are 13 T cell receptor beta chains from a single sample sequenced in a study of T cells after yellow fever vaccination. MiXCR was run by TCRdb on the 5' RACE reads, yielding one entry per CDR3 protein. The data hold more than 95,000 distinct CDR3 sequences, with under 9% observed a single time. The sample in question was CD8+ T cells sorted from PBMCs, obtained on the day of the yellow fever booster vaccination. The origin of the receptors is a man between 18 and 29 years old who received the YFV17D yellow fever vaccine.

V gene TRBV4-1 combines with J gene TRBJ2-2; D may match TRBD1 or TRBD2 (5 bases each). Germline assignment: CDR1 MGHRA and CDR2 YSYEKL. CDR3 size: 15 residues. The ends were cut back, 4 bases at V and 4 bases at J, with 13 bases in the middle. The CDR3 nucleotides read TGCGCCAGCAGCCTCCGGCAGGGAGCCACCGGGGAGCTGTTTTTT. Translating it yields CASSLRQGATGELFF.

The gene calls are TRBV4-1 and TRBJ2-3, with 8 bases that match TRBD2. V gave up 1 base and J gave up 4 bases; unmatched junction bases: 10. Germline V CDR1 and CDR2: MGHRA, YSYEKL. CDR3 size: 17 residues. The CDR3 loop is CASSQVRGGGPSDTQYF. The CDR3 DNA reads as TGCGCCAGCAGCCAAGTTAGGGGCGGGGGGCCGTCAGATACGCAGTATTTT.

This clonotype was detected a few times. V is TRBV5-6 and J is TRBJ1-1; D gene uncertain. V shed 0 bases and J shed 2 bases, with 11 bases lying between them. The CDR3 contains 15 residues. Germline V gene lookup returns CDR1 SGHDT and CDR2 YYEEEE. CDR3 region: CASSLGAQINTEAFF. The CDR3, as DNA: TGTGCCAGCAGCTTGGGGGCCCAGATCAACACTGAAGCTTTCTTT.

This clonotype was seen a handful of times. CDR3 DNA sequence: TGTGCCAGCAGTGACGGGGCTAATTCACCCCTCCACTTT. It translates to CASSDGANSPLHF. This rearrangement joins TRBV6-2 or TRBV6-3 to TRBJ1-6; D is possibly TRBD1 (5 bases). V lost 5 bases to trimming and J lost 6 bases, with 8 bases between them. The CDR3 runs 13 residues. Germline V gene sequence: CDR1 MNHEY, CDR2 SVGEGT.

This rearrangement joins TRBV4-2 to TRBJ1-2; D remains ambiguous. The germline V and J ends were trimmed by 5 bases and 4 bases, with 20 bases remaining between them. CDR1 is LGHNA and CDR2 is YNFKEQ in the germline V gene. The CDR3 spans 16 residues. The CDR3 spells CASSDRTLGVGYGYTF. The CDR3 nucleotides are TGTGCCAGCAGCGATAGAACTCTCGGGGTTGGCTATGGCTACACCTTC.

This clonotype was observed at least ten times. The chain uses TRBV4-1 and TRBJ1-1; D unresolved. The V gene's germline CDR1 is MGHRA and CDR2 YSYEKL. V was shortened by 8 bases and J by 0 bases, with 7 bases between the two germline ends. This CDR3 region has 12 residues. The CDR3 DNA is TGCGCCAGCCGGGGTATGAACACTGAAGCTTTCTTT. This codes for CASRGMNTEAFF.

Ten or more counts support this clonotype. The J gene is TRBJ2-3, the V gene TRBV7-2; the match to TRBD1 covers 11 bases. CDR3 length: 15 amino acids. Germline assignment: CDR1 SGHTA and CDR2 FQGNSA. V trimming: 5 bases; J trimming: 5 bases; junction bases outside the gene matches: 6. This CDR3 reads CASSRTGGDGDTQYF. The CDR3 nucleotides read TGTGCCAGCAGCCGGACAGGGGGCGACGGAGATACGCAGTATTTT.

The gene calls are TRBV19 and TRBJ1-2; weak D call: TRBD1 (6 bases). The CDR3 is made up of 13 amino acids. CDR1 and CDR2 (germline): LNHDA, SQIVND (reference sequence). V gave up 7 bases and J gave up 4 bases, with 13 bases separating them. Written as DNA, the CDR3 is TGTGCCAGTATGGACAGATTCAGCTATGGCTACACCTTC. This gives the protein CASMDRFSYGYTF.

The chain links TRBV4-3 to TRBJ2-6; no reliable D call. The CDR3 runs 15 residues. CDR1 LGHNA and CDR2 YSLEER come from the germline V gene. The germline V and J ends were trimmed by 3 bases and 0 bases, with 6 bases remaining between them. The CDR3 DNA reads TGCGCCAGCAGCCACAGGATCTCTGGGGCCAACGTCCTGACTTTC. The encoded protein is CASSHRISGANVLTF.

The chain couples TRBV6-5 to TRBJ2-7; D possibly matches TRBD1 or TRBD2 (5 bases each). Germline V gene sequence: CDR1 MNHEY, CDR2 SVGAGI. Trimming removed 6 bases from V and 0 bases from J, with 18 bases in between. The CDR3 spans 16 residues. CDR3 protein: CASRRTGTRSSYEQYF. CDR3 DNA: TGTGCCAGCAGAAGGACCGGGACCCGGAGCTCCTACGAGCAGTACTTC.

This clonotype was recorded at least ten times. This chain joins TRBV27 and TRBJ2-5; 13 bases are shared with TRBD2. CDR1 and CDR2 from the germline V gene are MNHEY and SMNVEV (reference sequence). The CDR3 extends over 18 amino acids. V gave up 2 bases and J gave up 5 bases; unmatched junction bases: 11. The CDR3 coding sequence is TGTGCCAGCAGTTTAAAAGGGGGACTAGCGGGGTATGTGGAGACCCAGTACTTC. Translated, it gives CASSLKGGLAGYVETQYF.

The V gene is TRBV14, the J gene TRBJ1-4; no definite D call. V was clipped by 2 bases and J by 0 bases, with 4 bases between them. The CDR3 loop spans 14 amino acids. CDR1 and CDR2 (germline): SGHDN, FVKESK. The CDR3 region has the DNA TGTGCCAGCAGCCAATGGGCAACTAATGAAAAACTGTTTTTT. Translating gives CASSQWATNEKLFF.

As DNA, the CDR3 is TGCGCCAGCAGCCAAGGGCGGGACAGGTCTTACGAGCAGTACTTC. Translation: CASSQGRDRSYEQYF. J is TRBJ2-7 and V is TRBV4-3; 8 bases align to TRBD1. Germline CDR1 reads LGHNA; CDR2 reads YSLEER. CDR3 length equals 15 residues. After removal of 1 base from V and 4 bases from J, the junction contained 6 bases not matched to a gene.